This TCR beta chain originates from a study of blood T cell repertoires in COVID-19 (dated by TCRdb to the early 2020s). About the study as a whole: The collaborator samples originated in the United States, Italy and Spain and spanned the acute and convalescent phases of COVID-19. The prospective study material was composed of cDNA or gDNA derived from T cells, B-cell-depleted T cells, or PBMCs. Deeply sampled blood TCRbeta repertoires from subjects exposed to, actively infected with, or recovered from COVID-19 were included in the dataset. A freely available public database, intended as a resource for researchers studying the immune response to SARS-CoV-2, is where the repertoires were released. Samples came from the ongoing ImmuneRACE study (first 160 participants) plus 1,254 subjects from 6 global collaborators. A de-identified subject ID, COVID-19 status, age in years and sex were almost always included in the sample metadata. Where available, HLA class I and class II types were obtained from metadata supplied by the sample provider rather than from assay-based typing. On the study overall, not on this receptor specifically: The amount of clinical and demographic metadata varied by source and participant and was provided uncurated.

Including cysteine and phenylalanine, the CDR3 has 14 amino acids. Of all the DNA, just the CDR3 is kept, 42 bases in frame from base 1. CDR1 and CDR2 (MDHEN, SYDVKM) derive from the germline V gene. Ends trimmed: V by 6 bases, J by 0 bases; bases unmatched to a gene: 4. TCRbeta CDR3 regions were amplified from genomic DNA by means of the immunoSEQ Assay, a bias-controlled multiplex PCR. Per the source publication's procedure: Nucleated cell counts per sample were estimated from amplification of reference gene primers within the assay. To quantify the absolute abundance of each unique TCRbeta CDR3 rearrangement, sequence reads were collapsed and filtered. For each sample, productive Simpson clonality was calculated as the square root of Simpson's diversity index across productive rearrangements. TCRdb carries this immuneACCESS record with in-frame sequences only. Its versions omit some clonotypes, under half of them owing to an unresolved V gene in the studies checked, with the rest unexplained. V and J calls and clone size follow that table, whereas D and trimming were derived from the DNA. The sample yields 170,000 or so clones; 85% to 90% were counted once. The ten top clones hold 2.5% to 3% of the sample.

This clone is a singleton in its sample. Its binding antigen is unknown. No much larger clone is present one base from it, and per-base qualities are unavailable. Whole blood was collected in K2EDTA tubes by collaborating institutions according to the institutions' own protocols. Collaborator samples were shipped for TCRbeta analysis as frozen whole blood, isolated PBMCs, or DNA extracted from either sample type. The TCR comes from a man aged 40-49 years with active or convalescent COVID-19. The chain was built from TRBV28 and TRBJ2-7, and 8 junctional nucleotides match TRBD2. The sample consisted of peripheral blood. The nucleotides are TGTGCCAGCAGGAGCGGGGGCCGCTCCTACGAGCAGTACTTC. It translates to CASRSGGRSYEQYF. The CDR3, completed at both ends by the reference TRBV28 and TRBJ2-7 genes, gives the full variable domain DVKVTQSSRYLVKRTGEKVFLECVQDMDHENMFWYRQDPGLGLRLIYFSYDVKMKEKGDIPEGYSVSREKKERFSLILESASTNQTSMYLCASRSGGRSYEQYFGPGTRLTVT.